Shown below are 8 T cell receptor beta chains from a single sample sequenced in a study of T cells in Graves' hyperthyroidism and ophthalmopathy. It was RNA transcripts that yielded the amplified TCR beta CDR3 regions. The HTBI primer set served for first-round RT-PCR of the TCR CDR3. Each CDR3 protein gets one entry after TCRdb re-called the multiplex PCR reads with MiXCR. The sample includes a few hundred thousand distinct CDR3 sequences, roughly a sixth of them seen just once. The sample taken for sequencing was blood. The receptors stem from a woman in her fifties or sixties with Graves' hyperthyroidism.

There are many counts of this clonotype. The rearrangement joins TRBV28 to TRBJ1-2; tentative D call: TRBD1 (6 bases). The CDR3 has 14 amino acids. V was clipped by 5 bases and J by 4 bases, with 14 bases between them. Looked up from germline, CDR1 is MDHEN and CDR2 is SYDVKM. This chain's CDR3 is CASSPSGDTYGYTF. CDR3 bases: TGTGCCAGCAGTCCCTCAGGGGACACCTATGGCTACACCTTC.

This clonotype occurred many times. The chain combines TRBV28 with TRBJ2-7; the D is unclear. Germline loops: CDR1 MDHEN, CDR2 SYDVKM. Trimming took off 10 bases at V and 6 bases at J, with 16 bases between the two ends. This CDR3 contains 12 residues. CDR3 protein: CATISLYGEQYF. The CDR3 region has the DNA TGTGCCACCATCTCGTTGTATGGCGAGCAGTACTTC. Supplemented by reference TRBV28 and TRBJ2-7, the full variable domain reads DVKVTQSSRYLVKRTGEKVFLECVQDMDHENMFWYRQDPGLGLRLIYFSYDVKMKEKGDIPEGYSVSREKKERFSLILESASTNQTSMYLCATISLYGEQYFGPGTRLTVT.

This clonotype was counted ten times or more. CDR3: CASSQDQAGGTDTQYF. The CDR3, as DNA: TGTGCCAGCAGCCAAGATCAAGCGGGAGGCACAGATACGCAGTATTTT. J is TRBJ2-3 and V is TRBV4-2; 8 bases fit TRBD2. V shed 0 bases and J 1 base; nucleotides not matched to a gene: 3. Looked up from germline, CDR1 is LGHNA and CDR2 is YNFKEQ. The CDR3 is made up of 16 amino acids.

This clonotype was seen ten or more times. The gene calls are TRBV5-1 and TRBJ2-7, with D perhaps matching TRBD1 or TRBD2 (6 bases each). The germline gives CDR1 SGHRS, CDR2 YFSETQ. With 3 bases removed from V and 5 bases from J, the gap between germline ends came to 12 bases. This CDR3 region has 13 residues. The CDR3, as DNA: TGCGCCAGCAGCTGGAGGGGGGAGGACGAGCAGTACTTC. It yields the protein CASSWRGEDEQYF.

This clonotype was seen ten or more times. This sequence joins TRBV12-5 and TRBJ1-5; 8 nucleotides agree with TRBD1. The junction had 3 bases not matched to a gene; V was cut back by 6 bases and J by 5 bases. The germline gives CDR1 LGHNT, CDR2 FRNRAP. The CDR3 has 13 residues. CDR3 loop: CASGTGGDQPQHF. CDR3 in DNA: TGTGCTAGTGGCACAGGGGGAGATCAGCCCCAGCATTTT. The full variable domain, rest sourced from reference TRBV12-5 and TRBJ1-5, is DARVTQTPRHKVTEMGQEVTMRCQPILGHNTVFWYRQTMMQGLELLAYFRNRAPLDDSGMPKDRFSAEMPDATLATLKIQPSEPRDSAVYFCASGTGGDQPQHFGDGTRLSIL.

This clonotype was seen a handful of times. CDR3 protein: CASSYGYNEQFF. As DNA, the CDR3 is TGTGCCAGCAGTTACGGATACAATGAGCAGTTCTTC. The rearrangement links TRBV6-9 to TRBJ2-1; no reliable D call. With 3 bases removed from V and 4 bases from J, the gap between germline ends came to 4 bases. This CDR3 has 12 amino acids. Per germline, CDR1 MNHGY and CDR2 SVAAGI.

The chain links TRBV10-3 to TRBJ2-2, with 9 positions matching TRBD2. The CDR3 loop spans 15 amino acids. Germline lookup yields CDR1 ENHRY and CDR2 SYGVKD. V dropped 0 bases and J dropped 8; count of bases not matched to a gene: 4. The CDR3 bases are TGTGCCATCAGTGAGTCGGAGCTAGCGGGAGGGGAGCTGTTTTTT. It specifies CAISESELAGGELFF.

With regard to this clonotype: One junction end does not reproduce the germline sequence, and a read error may be involved. The chain links TRBV5-1 to TRBJ1-4, with TRBD1 as a possible D gene (5 bases). This CDR3 has 17 residues. Germline V gene sequence: CDR1 SGHRS, CDR2 YFSETQ. The DNA of the CDR3 is TGCGCCAGCAGCTTGCTATCACCAGGGACGACTAATGGAAAACTGTTTTTT. It encodes CASSLLSPGTTNGKLFF.